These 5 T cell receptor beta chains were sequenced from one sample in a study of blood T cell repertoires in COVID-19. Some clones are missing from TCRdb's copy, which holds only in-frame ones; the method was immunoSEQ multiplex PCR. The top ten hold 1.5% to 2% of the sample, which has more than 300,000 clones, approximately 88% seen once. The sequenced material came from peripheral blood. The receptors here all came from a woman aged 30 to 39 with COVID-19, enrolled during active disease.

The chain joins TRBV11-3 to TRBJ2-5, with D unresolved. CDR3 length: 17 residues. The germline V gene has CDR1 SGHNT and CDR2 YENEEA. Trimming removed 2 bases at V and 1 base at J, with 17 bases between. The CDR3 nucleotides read TGTGCCAGCAGCTTATTCTCCGCGAGACACAGCCAAGAGACCCAGTACTTC. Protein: CASSLFSARHSQETQYF.

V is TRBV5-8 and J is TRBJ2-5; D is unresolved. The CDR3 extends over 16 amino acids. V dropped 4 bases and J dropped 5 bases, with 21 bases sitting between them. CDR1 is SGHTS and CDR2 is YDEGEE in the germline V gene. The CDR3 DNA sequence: TGTGCCAGCAGCCGACAAATCGCCTCTGGGCTGGAGACCCAGTACTTC. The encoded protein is CASSRQIASGLETQYF.

The CDR3 nucleotides are TGCGCCAGCAGCTTGGGGGGCGCGAATCAGCCCCAGCATTTT. Protein sequence: CASSLGGANQPQHF. The chain employs TRBV5-1 and TRBJ1-5, with D tentatively TRBD1 (5 bases). Germline CDR1 reads SGHRS; CDR2 reads YFSETQ. V was cut by 0 bases and J by 4 bases, with 8 bases left in between. The length of the CDR3 is 14 residues. Drawing the rest from reference TRBV5-1 and TRBJ1-5, the complete variable domain is KAGVTQTPRYLIKTRGQQVTLSCSPISGHRSVSWYQQTPGQGLQFLFEYFSETQRNKGNFPGRFSGRQFSNSRSEMNVSTLELGDSALYLCASSLGGANQPQHFGDGTRLSIL.

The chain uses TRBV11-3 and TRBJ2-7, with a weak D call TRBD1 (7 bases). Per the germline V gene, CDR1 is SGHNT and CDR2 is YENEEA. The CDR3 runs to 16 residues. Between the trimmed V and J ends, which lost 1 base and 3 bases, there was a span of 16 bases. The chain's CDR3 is CASSLGFQGGRYEQYF. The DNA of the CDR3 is TGTGCCAGCAGCTTAGGGTTTCAGGGGGGCCGCTACGAGCAGTACTTC. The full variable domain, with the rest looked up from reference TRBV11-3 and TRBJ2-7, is EAGVVQSPRYKIIEKKQPVAFWCNPISGHNTLYWYLQNLGQGPELLIRYENEEAVDDSQLPKDRFSAERLKGVDSTLKIQPAELGDSAVYLCASSLGFQGGRYEQYFGPGTRLTVT.

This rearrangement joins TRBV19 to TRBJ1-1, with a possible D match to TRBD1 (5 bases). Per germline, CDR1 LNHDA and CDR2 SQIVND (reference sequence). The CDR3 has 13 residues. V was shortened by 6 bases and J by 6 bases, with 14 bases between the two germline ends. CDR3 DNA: TGTGCCAGTAGCGGCAGGGCGGATTCTGAAGCTTTCTTT. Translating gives CASSGRADSEAFF.